This TCR beta chain was profiled in a study of response to subunit inactivated influenza vaccine. Study findings and constraints: Researchers suggested that each seasonal influenza vaccination recruits few new T cells.

J gave up 3 bases and V 2 bases, and 14 bases lay outside the gene matches. Germline V gene data show CDR1 as DFQATT and CDR2 as SNEGSKA (reference sequence). This CDR3 is 18 amino acids long. TCRdb redid the calling of the RT-PCR reads with MiXCR, one entry per CDR3 protein. The sample lists about 780,000 distinct CDR3 sequences, under 20% seen once, with 11% in the top ten. This clonotype showed up just a few times. What it recognizes is unknown. This sample comprised PBMCs from blood, obtained 4 to 6 days after vaccination. This sequence was found in a man in his fifties or sixties who received an inactivated influenza vaccine. This chain joins TRBV20-1 and TRBJ2-1; 9 nucleotides line up with TRBD2. CDR3 in amino acids: CSARNNAGGPSGYNEQFF. Written as DNA, the CDR3 is TGCAGTGCTAGAAATAACGCGGGAGGGCCTTCGGGCTACAATGAGCAGTTCTTC.